Presented here are 24 T cell receptor beta chains from one specimen sequenced in a study of T cells in Graves' hyperthyroidism and ophthalmopathy. Using RNA transcripts as the source, TCR beta CDR3 regions were amplified. During a first-round RT-PCR of the TCR CDR3, the HTBI primer set was used. Using its own MiXCR run on the multiplex PCR reads, TCRdb lists one record per CDR3 protein. The table shows about 700,000 distinct CDR3 sequences, with roughly 15% occurring only once. Sequenced material: blood. These TCRs come from a woman between 18 and 29 years old with Graves' hyperthyroidism.

This clonotype was recorded at least ten times. V is TRBV3-1 and J is TRBJ1-2, with 7 bases that match TRBD1. The CDR3 contains 13 residues. Losses at the gene ends were 6 bases for V and 7 bases for J; bases not matched to a gene: 8. Germline V gene data show CDR1 as LGHDT and CDR2 as YNNKEL (reference sequence). The CDR3 here is CASRLTGASGYTF. The CDR3 nucleotides read TGTGCCAGCAGACTTACAGGGGCCTCTGGCTACACCTTC.

This clonotype was counted ten times or more. V is TRBV18 and J is TRBJ2-1; no firm D call. The length of the CDR3 is 15 residues. Germline V gene sequence: CDR1 KGHSH, CDR2 LQKENI. Trimming left V 3 bases short and J 10 bases short, with 19 bases between. CDR3 in DNA: TGTGCCAGCTCACCGCTGGATTCCCCTGCTGGAGAGCAGTTCTTC. The encoded protein is CASSPLDSPAGEQFF.

This clonotype was detected a few times. The chain carries TRBV28 and TRBJ2-2; TRBD2 agrees at 12 bases. The CDR3 runs to 17 residues. Per germline, CDR1 MDHEN and CDR2 SYDVKM. V was pared by 4 bases and J by 1 base, with 4 bases of the junction left unmatched. CDR3 sequence reads: CASSYRGLAGNTGELFF. As DNA, the CDR3 is TGTGCCAGCAGTTACCGGGGACTAGCGGGGAACACCGGGGAGCTGTTTTTT. The full variable domain, in which reference TRBV28 and TRBJ2-2 provide the parts outside the CDR3, is DVKVTQSSRYLVKRTGEKVFLECVQDMDHENMFWYRQDPGLGLRLIYFSYDVKMKEKGDIPEGYSVSREKKERFSLILESASTNQTSMYLCASSYRGLAGNTGELFFGEGSRLTVL.

This clonotype has a count of ten or more. The rearrangement joins TRBV13 to TRBJ2-7; tentative D call: TRBD2 (6 bases). With 4 bases removed from V and 2 bases from J, the gap between germline ends came to 15 bases. The CDR3 covers 15 residues. Germline V gene lookup returns CDR1 PRHDT and CDR2 FYEKMQ (reference sequence). The CDR3 reads CASSSRDWKAYEQYF. Written as DNA, the CDR3 is TGTGCCAGCAGCTCCCGGGACTGGAAAGCCTACGAGCAGTACTTC.

The J gene is TRBJ2-1, the V gene TRBV5-1; D is possibly TRBD1 (6 bases). V was pared by 4 bases and J by 3 bases, with 17 bases between. Per the germline V gene, CDR1 is SGHRS and CDR2 is YFSETQ. The CDR3 has 16 amino acids. Written as DNA, the CDR3 is TGCGCCAGCAGCCCCCCCCTGGCGACAGGCTACAATGAGCAGTTCTTC. Translation gives CASSPPLATGYNEQFF.

This clonotype has ten or more counts. V and J are TRBV6-6 and TRBJ1-2; D is uncertain. Germline V gene data show CDR1 as MNHNY and CDR2 as SVGAGI (reference sequence). Between the trimmed V and J ends, which lost 0 bases and 10 bases, there was a span of 21 bases. This CDR3 is built from 16 residues. For the CDR3, the DNA is TGTGCCAGCAGTTACTCGGGAAATCGGCAGGTCTTGGCCTACACCTTC. It specifies CASSYSGNRQVLAYTF.

This clonotype was detected many times. The rearrangement joins TRBV28 to TRBJ2-2, with TRBD1 identical over 7 bases. The V and J ends lost 8 bases and 0 bases, in that order; junction bases with no gene match: 3. CDR1 and CDR2 from the germline V gene are MDHEN and SYDVKM. The CDR3 covers 14 residues. In DNA, the CDR3 is TGTGCCAGCCTCGGGACAGCGAACACCGGGGAGCTGTTTTTT. Translation: CASLGTANTGELFF. The full variable domain, with the rest looked up from reference TRBV28 and TRBJ2-2, is DVKVTQSSRYLVKRTGEKVFLECVQDMDHENMFWYRQDPGLGLRLIYFSYDVKMKEKGDIPEGYSVSREKKERFSLILESASTNQTSMYLCASLGTANTGELFFGEGSRLTVL.

The genes are TRBV9 and TRBJ2-7, with D possibly being TRBD1 or TRBD2 (5 bases each). This CDR3 is built from 14 residues. Germline V gives CDR1 SGDLS, CDR2 YYNGEE. V lost 0 bases, J lost 4 bases, and 11 bases lay in between. Here the CDR3 reads CASSVGGPGYEQYF. CDR3 DNA: TGTGCCAGCAGCGTAGGGGGACCAGGATACGAGCAGTACTTC.

This clonotype has only a few counts. The rearrangement uses TRBV24-1 and TRBJ2-1, with TRBD1 matching over 9 bases. The germline gives CDR1 KGHDR, CDR2 SFDVKD. CDR3 length equals 17 residues. J lost 4 bases, V lost 9 bases, and 15 bases had no gene match. CDR3 nucleotide sequence: TGTGCCACCGGGGACAGGGAGAGCGGGAACACATACAATGAGCAGTTCTTC. The encoded protein is CATGDRESGNTYNEQFF.

This clonotype was observed a few times. The chain couples TRBV3-1 to TRBJ2-1; 11 bases line up with TRBD2. This CDR3 has 19 residues. In germline, CDR1 is LGHDT, CDR2 YNNKEL (reference sequence). Trimming cost V 4 bases and J 4 bases; bases outside gene matches: 15. The DNA of the CDR3 is TGTGCCAGCAGCCGTGGCACTAGCGGGAGTTCCGCCCGATACAATGAGCAGTTCTTC. Translating gives CASSRGTSGSSARYNEQFF.

This clonotype was counted at least ten times. CDR3 sequence: CASSLVTRGAGEGNEQFF. The CDR3 coding sequence is TGTGCCAGCAGCTTAGTGACCCGAGGAGCGGGGGAGGGGAATGAGCAGTTCTTC. The rearrangement links TRBV11-2 to TRBJ2-1, with TRBD2 identical over 8 bases. This CDR3 contains 18 residues. Germline trimming cut 1 base from V and 7 bases from J; bases unmatched to any gene: 15. The germline gives CDR1 SGHAT, CDR2 FQNNGV.

In this sample, this clonotype turned up a few times. V and J are TRBV29-1 and TRBJ1-6; tentative D call: TRBD1 (6 bases). In germline, CDR1 is SQVTM, CDR2 ANQGSEA. The V end was cut by 6 bases, the J end by 10 bases, with 13 bases between. This CDR3 region has 12 residues. The DNA of the CDR3 is TGCAGCGTCGGGGGGGCAGGCTCACCCCTCCACTTT. Its protein is CSVGGAGSPLHF.

This clonotype was seen more than once but under ten times. The rearrangement joins TRBV12-3 or TRBV12-4 to TRBJ2-5; tentatively, D is TRBD1 or TRBD2 (5 bases each). V shed 1 base and J shed 2 bases, with 11 bases lying between them. The CDR3 is made up of 15 amino acids. CDR3 region: CASSLEGLAQETQYF. The CDR3 bases are TGTGCCAGCAGTTTAGAGGGGCTAGCACAAGAGACCCAGTACTTC.

At least ten counts were recorded for this clonotype. The chain uses TRBV30 and TRBJ2-7; D perhaps matches TRBD1 (6 bases). Germline-derived CDR1 and CDR2 are GTSNPN and SVGIG (reference sequence). Trimming took off 0 bases at V and 0 bases at J, with 9 bases between the two ends. The CDR3 extends over 14 amino acids. CDR3 in amino acids: CAWSVWDNSYEQYF. For the CDR3, the DNA is TGTGCCTGGAGTGTATGGGACAACTCCTACGAGCAGTACTTC.

This clonotype was seen at least ten times. The rearrangement links TRBV2 to TRBJ2-5; 10 nucleotides match TRBD2. Germline V gene data show CDR1 as SNHLY and CDR2 as FYNNEI. V gave up 8 bases and J gave up 9 bases; unmatched junction bases: 12. The length of the CDR3 is 14 residues. DNA for the CDR3: TGTGCCAGCTTGAGCGGGAGGGCTCCTTGGGCCCAGTACTTC. This gives the protein CASLSGRAPWAQYF.

This clonotype occurred many times. The J gene is TRBJ2-7, the V gene TRBV11-2; 10 bases agree with TRBD1. The CDR3 sequence is 14 residues long. V lost 4 bases and J lost 6; bases outside the gene matches: 6. Per the germline V gene, CDR1 is SGHAT and CDR2 is FQNNGV. CDR3 loop: CASSSSTGGLEQYF. The CDR3 bases are TGTGCCAGCAGCTCCTCGACAGGGGGCCTCGAGCAGTACTTC.

There are many counts of this clonotype. The V and J genes are TRBV13 and TRBJ1-2, with 10 bases lining up with TRBD1. The germline gives CDR1 PRHDT, CDR2 FYEKMQ (reference sequence). J lost 6 bases, V lost 5 bases, and 12 bases had no gene match. The CDR3 has 16 amino acids. The DNA of the CDR3 is TGTGCCAGCAGCGTCGGCTGGACAGGGGGAGAGGATGGCTACACCTTC. This gives the protein CASSVGWTGGEDGYTF.

This clonotype was seen repeatedly, ten times or more. The J gene is TRBJ2-7, the V gene TRBV7-9; D might be TRBD2 (5 bases). The CDR3 runs to 12 residues. Per the germline V gene, CDR1 is SEHNR and CDR2 is FQNEAQ (reference sequence). The germline V and J ends were trimmed by 5 bases and 4 bases, with 9 bases remaining between them. CDR3 region: CASSHSGYEQYF. CDR3 DNA sequence: TGTGCCAGCAGCCACAGCGGATACGAGCAGTACTTC.

This clonotype was seen many times. The chain's CDR3 is CASSPEWGEYGTEAFF. The CDR3 nucleotides are TGTGCCAGCAGCCCAGAATGGGGGGAATACGGCACTGAAGCTTTCTTT. The rearrangement joins TRBV3-1 to TRBJ1-1, with TRBD1 as a possible D gene (5 bases). V shed 4 bases and J shed 4 bases, with 19 bases lying between them. The CDR3 is made up of 16 amino acids. Per the germline V gene, CDR1 is LGHDT and CDR2 is YNNKEL (reference sequence).

This clonotype was picked up many times. V usage is TRBV6-2 or TRBV6-3 and J usage is TRBJ1-5, with D unresolved. This CDR3 spans 15 amino acids. V was pared by 5 bases and J by 0 bases, with 11 bases between. Looked up from germline, CDR1 is MNHEY and CDR2 is SVGEGT. The DNA for the CDR3 is TGTGCCAGCAGTACGGACGGTTATAGCAATCAGCCCCAGCATTTT. This translates into CASSTDGYSNQPQHF.

This clonotype was seen ten or more times. The gene calls are TRBV3-1 and TRBJ2-1; 10 bases match TRBD2. V lost 8 bases, J lost 4 bases, and 5 bases stayed unmatched. The CDR3 totals 14 residues. The germline gives CDR1 LGHDT, CDR2 YNNKEL (reference sequence). The chain's CDR3 is CASGSGREYNEQFF. CDR3 in DNA: TGTGCCAGCGGCAGCGGGAGGGAATACAATGAGCAGTTCTTC.

The J gene is TRBJ2-7, the V gene TRBV27; 9 bases are shared with TRBD2. The germline gives CDR1 MNHEY, CDR2 SMNVEV (reference sequence). The length of the CDR3 is 19 residues. The ends lost 2 bases at V and 7 bases at J; junction bases unmatched: 21. Here the CDR3 reads CASSLVRQGIAGARGEQYF. The CDR3 coding sequence is TGTGCCAGCAGTTTAGTTCGGCAGGGAATAGCGGGAGCTCGAGGAGAGCAGTACTTC.

This clonotype was counted many times. V and J are TRBV4-1 and TRBJ2-7; 8 nucleotides line up with TRBD2. The CDR3 extends over 17 amino acids. V gave up 3 bases and J gave up 0 bases; unmatched junction bases: 10. CDR1 and CDR2 (germline): MGHRA, YSYEKL. As DNA, the CDR3 is TGCGCCAGCAGCCACCCTAGCATCGGGGGGGACTCCTACGAGCAGTACTTC. Amino acids: CASSHPSIGGDSYEQYF.

In this sample, this clonotype turned up many times. The chain employs TRBV5-8 and TRBJ1-1, with no clear D. This CDR3 comprises 14 residues. V was shortened by 0 bases and J by 5 bases, with 11 bases between the two germline ends. Germline loops: CDR1 SGHTS, CDR2 YDEGEE. DNA of the CDR3: TGTGCCAGCAGCTTGGGAGGGTACATAACTGAAGCTTTCTTT. It yields the protein CASSLGGYITEAFF. The entire variable domain, with the rest obtained from reference TRBV5-8 and TRBJ1-1, is as follows: EAGVTQSPTHLIKTRGQQATLRCSPISGHTSVYWYQQALGLGLQFLLWYDEGEERNRGNFPPRFSGRQFPNYSSELNVNALELEDSALYLCASSLGGYITEAFFGQGTRLTVV.